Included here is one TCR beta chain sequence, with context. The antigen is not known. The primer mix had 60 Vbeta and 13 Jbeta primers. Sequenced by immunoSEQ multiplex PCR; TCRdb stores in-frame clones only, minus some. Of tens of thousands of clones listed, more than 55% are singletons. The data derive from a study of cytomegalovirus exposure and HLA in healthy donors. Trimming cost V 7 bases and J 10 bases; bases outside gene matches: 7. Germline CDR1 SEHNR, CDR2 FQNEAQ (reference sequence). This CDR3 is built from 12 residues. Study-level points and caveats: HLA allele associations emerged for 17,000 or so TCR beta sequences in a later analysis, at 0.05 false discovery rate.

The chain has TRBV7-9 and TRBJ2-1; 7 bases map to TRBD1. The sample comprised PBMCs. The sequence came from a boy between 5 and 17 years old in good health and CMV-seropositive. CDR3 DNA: TGTGCCAGCAACCGGGACAGCCTCGAGCAGTTCTTC. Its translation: CASNRDSLEQFF. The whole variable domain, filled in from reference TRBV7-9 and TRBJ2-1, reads DTGVSQNPRHKITKRGQNVTFRCDPISEHNRLYWYRQTLGQGPEFLTYFQNEAQLEKSRLLSDRFSAERPKGSFSTLEIQRTEQGDSAMYLCASNRDSLEQFFGPGTRLTVL.